These 5 T cell receptor beta chains share one sample of origin, sequenced in a study of technical replicates of blood from a handful of donors. Assay used: immunoSEQ multiplex PCR; TCRdb lists only in-frame clones, some missing. This table holds some 87,000 clones, about 96% found once. The sample consisted of T cells isolated from PBMCs. The receptor source for this set is a human donor in good health.

V and J are TRBV10-1 and TRBJ2-1, with 9 bases that match TRBD2. Germline loops: CDR1 WNHNN, CDR2 SYGVQD (reference sequence). J was trimmed by 7 bases and V by 6 bases; bases with no gene match: 7. This CDR3 spans 14 amino acids. The CDR3 loop reads CASSPAGGLNEQFF. The CDR3 nucleotides are TGCGCCAGCAGCCCAGCGGGAGGTCTTAATGAGCAGTTCTTC.

V gene TRBV19 combines with J gene TRBJ1-2, with 8 bases fitting TRBD1. Per the germline V gene, CDR1 is LNHDA and CDR2 is SQIVND (reference sequence). The CDR3 runs to 13 residues. After removal of 4 bases from V and 7 bases from J, the junction contained 5 bases not matched to a gene. In DNA form, the CDR3 reads TGTGCCAGTAGTAACAGGGGGACCTCTGGCTACACCTTC. Translating it yields CASSNRGTSGYTF. Supplemented by reference TRBV19 and TRBJ1-2, the full variable domain reads DGGITQSPKYLFRKEGQNVTLSCEQNLNHDAMYWYRQDPGQGLRLIYYSQIVNDFQKGDIAEGYSVSREKKESFPLTVTSAQKNPTAFYLCASSNRGTSGYTFGSGTRLTVV.

This chain links TRBV28 with TRBJ2-7; no reliable D call. The CDR3 spans 16 residues. Germline values: CDR1 MDHEN, CDR2 SYDVKM. V was trimmed by 2 bases and J by 2 bases, leaving 16 bases between them. The CDR3 DNA reads TGTGCCAGCAGTTTAAACTTCGCCAGTAGCACCTACGAGCAGTACTTC. Translated, it gives CASSLNFASSTYEQYF.

This chain connects TRBV25-1 to TRBJ1-2; D is ambiguous. This CDR3 is built from 12 residues. V shed 5 bases and J shed 7 bases, with 11 bases lying between them. Germline values: CDR1 MGHDK, CDR2 SYGVNS. In DNA, the CDR3 is TGTGCCAGCAGTTTAGGAGTTGCTGGCTACACCTTC. Protein product: CASSLGVAGYTF.

This clone was seen a single time. Here the CDR3 reads CASSQDPTSLGGELFF. The CDR3 bases are TGTGCCAGCAGCCAAGACCCTACTAGCTTGGGCGGGGAGCTGTTTTTT. This chain connects TRBV4-2 to TRBJ2-2; TRBD2 is a possible D gene (6 bases). This CDR3 region has 16 residues. Deletions cut 0 bases from V and 7 bases from J, with 15 bases between. Per the germline V gene, CDR1 is LGHNA and CDR2 is YNFKEQ.